The next 21 T cell receptor beta chains were all read from a single sample in a study of blood T cell repertoires in COVID-19. Produced via immunoSEQ multiplex PCR; TCRdb's table is partial and in-frame only. In the table there are some 420,000 clones, 75% to 90% of which are singletons. Sequenced: PBMCs or T cells enriched from blood (not recorded which). All receptors come from a man under 40 who had recovered from COVID-19.

DNA of the CDR3: TGTGCCAGCAGCCCCGGGACAGTCACTGAAGCTTTCTTT. Translation gives CASSPGTVTEAFF. The chain couples TRBV12-3 or TRBV12-4 to TRBJ1-1, with TRBD1 identical over 7 bases. V dropped 6 bases and J dropped 4; count of bases not matched to a gene: 5. CDR3 size: 13 residues.

In this sample, this clone turned up a few times. The gene calls are TRBV4-1 and TRBJ1-6; no clear D. The CDR3 loop spans 15 amino acids. V was clipped by 2 bases and J by 0 bases, with 5 bases between them. From germline, CDR1 is MGHRA and CDR2 YSYEKL. CDR3: CASSQTDSYNSPLHF. CDR3 nucleotides: TGCGCCAGCAGCCAAACAGACTCCTATAATTCACCCCTCCACTTT.

This clone is a singleton in its sample. J is TRBJ1-4 and V is TRBV13; 10 bases are shared with TRBD1. Germline trimming cut 0 bases from V and 6 bases from J; bases unmatched to any gene: 1. The CDR3 sequence is 15 residues long. CDR1 is PRHDT and CDR2 is FYEKMQ in the germline V gene (reference sequence). The CDR3 reads CASSLGGTGDEKLFF. CDR3 coding DNA: TGTGCCAGCAGCTTAGGCGGGACAGGGGATGAAAAACTGTTTTTT.

A single count supports this clone. The chain couples TRBV12-3 or TRBV12-4 to TRBJ1-2; TRBD1 matches 8 bases. This CDR3 spans 13 amino acids. The V segment lost 4 bases and the J segment 7 bases; nucleotides outside the gene matches: 5. The CDR3 protein is CASSSGRGLGYTF. The CDR3 DNA follows: TGTGCCAGCAGTTCCGGCAGGGGGCTTGGCTACACCTTC.

This clone was seen a handful of times. The chain carries TRBV28 and TRBJ2-7, with TRBD1 identical over 7 bases. This CDR3 is built from 15 residues. The ends lost 5 bases at V and 2 bases at J; junction bases unmatched: 9. Germline V gives CDR1 MDHEN, CDR2 SYDVKM. The CDR3 coding sequence is TGTGCCAGCAGTCTCACCCGACAGGGAACCTACGAGCAGTACTTC. Amino acids: CASSLTRQGTYEQYF.

The J gene is TRBJ2-5, the V gene TRBV2; TRBD1 might be the D (6 bases). This CDR3 is built from 13 residues. V lost 6 bases and J 2 bases, leaving 10 bases between the germline ends. Per the germline V gene, CDR1 is SNHLY and CDR2 is FYNNEI. In nucleotides, the CDR3 is TGTGCCAGCAGCGCGGACAGACAAGAGACCCAGTACTTC. Translated, it gives CASSADRQETQYF.

Details on this clone: This sample also contains other DNA sequences that code for the same CDR3. V and J are TRBV30 and TRBJ1-4; the match to TRBD1 covers 7 bases. V trimming: 4 bases; J trimming: 5 bases; junction bases outside the gene matches: 7. Looked up from germline, CDR1 is GTSNPN and CDR2 is SVGIG (reference sequence). The CDR3 loop spans 14 amino acids. CDR3: CAWTPTGRNEKLFF. CDR3 DNA sequence: TGTGCCTGGACGCCGACAGGGAGGAATGAAAAACTGTTTTTT.

The rearrangement joins TRBV5-1 to TRBJ1-2; D is perhaps TRBD1 (5 bases). Deletions cut 4 bases from V and 4 bases from J, with 14 bases between. CDR1 is SGHRS, CDR2 YFSETQ, per germline. This CDR3 comprises 14 residues. As DNA, the CDR3 is TGCGCCAGCAGCGTTACCGACGGGGGCTATGGCTACACCTTC. Protein product: CASSVTDGGYGYTF.

The genes are TRBV28 and TRBJ1-4; 9 bases line up with TRBD1. This CDR3 is built from 15 residues. V lost 7 bases to trimming and J lost 8 bases; unmatched junction nucleotides: 11. Germline values: CDR1 MDHEN, CDR2 SYDVKM. CDR3 nucleotides: TGTGCCAGCATCCGGAGGGGACAGGGACGAGAAAAACTGTTTTTT. It yields the protein CASIRRGQGREKLFF.

The chain uses TRBV19 and TRBJ1-6; TRBD1 matches 8 bases. J was trimmed by 7 bases and V by 7 bases; bases with no gene match: 6. Germline V CDR1 and CDR2: LNHDA, SQIVND (reference sequence). The CDR3 spans 14 residues. The DNA for the CDR3 is TGTGCCAGTACCTTCGGACAGGGAAATTCACCCCTCCACTTT. This encodes CASTFGQGNSPLHF.

The J gene is TRBJ1-2, the V gene TRBV18; D unresolved. Between the trimmed V and J ends, which lost 3 bases and 5 bases, there was a span of 7 bases. The CDR3 is 12 amino acids. Germline values: CDR1 KGHSH, CDR2 LQKENI. CDR3 bases: TGTGCCAGCTCACCGGGCCTTTATGGCTACACCTTC. Its translation is CASSPGLYGYTF.

V and J are TRBV10-3 and TRBJ2-3; the D gene is possibly TRBD2 (6 bases). Trimming pared 4 bases from V and 5 bases from J, leaving 16 bases between. From germline, CDR1 is ENHRY and CDR2 SYGVKD. This CDR3 is built from 15 residues. The CDR3 region has the DNA TGTGCCATCAGTGCGCGGGACTCGGGAGTAGATACGCAGTATTTT. Protein: CAISARDSGVDTQYF.

The gene calls are TRBV9 and TRBJ2-1, with 7 positions matching TRBD2. The CDR3 is made up of 15 amino acids. With V trimmed by 0 bases and J by 1 base, 1 base remained unmatched. Germline V CDR1 and CDR2: SGDLS, YYNGEE. CDR3 in amino acids: CASSVGRESYNEQFF. In nucleotides, the CDR3 is TGTGCCAGCAGCGTAGGGCGGGAGTCCTACAATGAGCAGTTCTTC.

The chain has TRBV4-2 and TRBJ1-5; a possible D gene is TRBD1 (5 bases). This CDR3 is 16 amino acids long. The germline gives CDR1 LGHNA, CDR2 YNFKEQ. Deletions cut 1 base from V and 2 bases from J, with 12 bases between. CDR3 sequence (DNA): TGTGCCAGCAGCCAAGTCAGGGTCTATGGCAATCAGCCCCAGCATTTT. Its translation is CASSQVRVYGNQPQHF.

The chain has TRBV12-3 or TRBV12-4 and TRBJ1-2; a possible D gene is TRBD1 (6 bases). The V and J ends lost 7 bases and 2 bases respectively, with 11 bases between them. The CDR3 extends over 13 amino acids. The CDR3 spells CASTYRVNYGYTF. CDR3 nucleotide sequence: TGTGCCAGCACCTACAGGGTGAACTATGGCTACACCTTC.

This chain connects TRBV30 to TRBJ1-6, with 9 nucleotides matching TRBD1. With 5 bases clipped from V and 9 bases from J, the junction kept 5 bases outside the gene matches. Germline V gives CDR1 GTSNPN, CDR2 SVGIG (reference sequence). The CDR3 extends over 13 amino acids. The CDR3 is CAWGTGKVSPLHF. In DNA, the CDR3 is TGTGCCTGGGGGACAGGGAAAGTTTCACCCCTCCACTTT.

The chain combines TRBV5-6 with TRBJ2-2; 9 bases fit TRBD1. The germline CDR1 and CDR2 sequences are SGHDT and YYEEEE. J lost 1 base, V lost 4 bases, and 5 bases had no gene match. This CDR3 comprises 16 residues. Here the CDR3 reads CASSNRDRENTGELFF. The CDR3 DNA follows: TGTGCCAGCAGCAATAGGGACAGGGAGAACACCGGGGAGCTGTTTTTT. Together with reference TRBV5-6 and TRBJ2-2, the CDR3 gives the full variable domain: DAGVTQSPTHLIKTRGQQVTLRCSPKSGHDTVSWYQQALGQGPQFIFQYYEEEERQRGNFPDRFSGHQFPNYSSELNVNALLLGDSALYLCASSNRDRENTGELFFGEGSRLTVL.

This chain uses TRBV5-1 with TRBJ1-4, with 9 bases lining up with TRBD1. Per the germline V gene, CDR1 is SGHRS and CDR2 is YFSETQ. This CDR3 region has 14 residues. The V segment lost 4 bases and the J segment 8 bases; nucleotides outside the gene matches: 6. The CDR3 nucleotides read TGCGCCAGCAGCCGGGACAGGGAAGGAGAAAAACTGTTTTTT. Its protein product is CASSRDREGEKLFF.

This chain joins TRBV19 and TRBJ2-3; D possibly corresponds to TRBD2 (6 bases). Trimming removed 3 bases from V and 1 base from J, with 11 bases in between. CDR1 is LNHDA, CDR2 SQIVND, per germline (reference sequence). The CDR3 loop spans 15 amino acids. The chain's CDR3 is CASSMGTHRTDTQYF. DNA of the CDR3: TGTGCCAGTAGTATGGGGACTCATCGCACAGATACGCAGTATTTT. The full variable domain, its missing parts supplied by reference TRBV19 and TRBJ2-3, is DGGITQSPKYLFRKEGQNVTLSCEQNLNHDAMYWYRQDPGQGLRLIYYSQIVNDFQKGDIAEGYSVSREKKESFPLTVTSAQKNPTAFYLCASSMGTHRTDTQYFGPGTRLTVL.

In DNA form, the CDR3 reads TGTGCCAGCAGTTTTTCTGGGGCGAATGAAAAACTGTTTTTT. Translation: CASSFSGANEKLFF. The chain carries TRBV28 and TRBJ1-4; TRBD1 might be the D (5 bases). Germline lookup yields CDR1 MDHEN and CDR2 SYDVKM. CDR3 length equals 14 residues. Trimming removed 3 bases at V and 5 bases at J, with 10 bases between. The whole variable domain, remainder taken from reference TRBV28 and TRBJ1-4, is DVKVTQSSRYLVKRTGEKVFLECVQDMDHENMFWYRQDPGLGLRLIYFSYDVKMKEKGDIPEGYSVSREKKERFSLILESASTNQTSMYLCASSFSGANEKLFFGSGTQLSVL.

V is TRBV6-5 and J is TRBJ2-7; TRBD2 agrees at 7 bases. This CDR3 spans 14 amino acids. Unmatched junction bases numbered 17, after V lost 10 bases and J lost 8 bases. Germline CDR1 reads MNHEY; CDR2 reads SVGAGI. The CDR3 loop reads CATSRGGRVAQQYF. CDR3 nucleotides: TGTGCCACCTCACGTGGCGGGAGAGTAGCTCAGCAGTACTTC.